This record concerns one TCR beta chain sequence. Its specific antigen is unknown. Qualities for individual bases were not recorded, and no much larger clone is one base off. CDR1 and CDR2, looked up from the germline V gene, are KGHSH and LQKENI. The V end loses 3 bases and the J end loses 5 bases, and a stretch of 14 bases separates them. From its cysteine to its phenylalanine, the CDR3 spans 14 amino acids. Only the CDR3 region is kept as DNA, spanning 42 bases read in frame from base 1. In total, 500 to 700 healthy bone marrow donors made up the cohort. At the time of sampling, all cohort members were nominally healthy, though unrecorded immune exposures were likely present. The donor tested CMV seronegative and was one of the 352 seronegative cohort members. A peripheral blood sample was collected from each donor, and TCR beta sequencing was performed on peripheral blood mononuclear cells. The Qiagen DNeasy Blood Extraction Kit was used to extract genomic DNA from the blood cell samples.

These data are taken from a study of cytomegalovirus exposure and HLA in healthy donors (dated by TCRdb to the late 2010s). For context, the study as a whole: An earlier analysis of approximately 590 of the donors reported about 250 Gb of sequence data and some 100 million unique TCR beta sequences from 150 million to 200 million T cells. HLA typing included class I and class II loci at four-digit resolution. In addition to the first cohort of 666 subjects, a separate validation cohort of some 120 different subjects was used. In a later analysis, previously published TCR beta repertoires from several hundred donors were re-analyzed and high-resolution HLA genotyping was added so that TCR occurrence patterns could be studied. The T cell repertoires of under 750 subjects were profiled by immunosequencing and related to cytomegalovirus serostatus. High-throughput TCR immunosequencing, statistical association of individual TCRs with disease status, and machine learning were combined to predict cytomegalovirus infection status. Donor age, sex, ethnicity and CMV serostatus were collected together with the repertoire data. Across around 400 genotyped donors of the cohort, an average of about 250,000 unique TCR beta nucleotide sequences per donor were sequenced, and 15% to 20% of those sequences were non-productive. The study aimed to test whether cataloging public T cell receptors could reveal signatures of past pathogen exposure. The number of typed donors differed by locus: 629-630 for A, B, C, DRB1 and DQB1; approximately 540 for DQA1; approximately 610 for DPA1; and some 430 for DPB1. Every discovery cohort repertoire had been produced on one sequencing platform. In a later genetic analysis, genome-wide SNP genotypes for about three fifths of the roughly 670 donors were used, and that subset was treated as a discovery cohort. The later analysis used no new phenotypic data to find candidate immune exposures, relying instead on TCR beta sequences and their occurrence across donors. Because of strong linkage in the cohort, five DR-DQ haplotypes were treated as single units for association and clustering. An earlier analysis of 587 of the donors used high-throughput TCR beta sequencing to judge whether each TCR beta V gene segment behaved as functional or pseudogenic. Of the roughly 400 genotyped donors, around 81% fell in the genetic ancestry cluster associated with self-reported Caucasian donors. An early release covering roughly 640 HLA-typed donors comprised about 310 gigabases of sequencing data and approximately 85 million unique TCR sequences.

Libraries were made using the immunoSEQ multiplex PCR assay. For the multiplex PCR, a mixture combining 60 forward primers for TCR Vbeta segments and 13 reverse primers for TCR Jbeta segments was used. A multiplex PCR assay on genomic DNA amplified the CDR3 region of rearranged TCR beta genes. Amplified TCR beta libraries were sequenced as 87-base-pair reads on the Illumina HiSeq System. As for the authors' bioinformatics: A later analysis tallied approximately 87 million unique TCR beta chains across the 610 or so repertoires, and around 12 million of those chains were shared by two or more donors. Raw reads were error-corrected and collapsed into unique sequences by a nearest-neighbor algorithm in which closely related sequences were merged to remove PCR and sequencing errors. Alignment of CDR3 sequences to IMGT reference sequences was used to assign V, D and J gene segments. For a sequence to be retained, at least a six-nucleotide match to both a V gene segment and a J gene segment was required. Rearrangements were called productive when the CDR3 lacked stop codons and stayed in frame with V and J; all others were non-productive. CDR3 was defined by IMGT convention, running from the second conserved V-encoded cysteine to the conserved J-encoded phenylalanine. Sequences without an unambiguous match to a single V gene segment were excluded from the earlier analysis of 450 to 650 of the donors. In an earlier analysis of about 590 of the donors, a V segment was called functional when productive rearrangements were above 56.7%, and segregating when the standard deviation between donors exceeded 5%. A statistical classification framework was developed to diagnose cytomegalovirus status using the catalog of TCR beta chain sequences. V and J gene assignment, in a later analysis, came from comparing TCR nucleotide sequences with IMGT/GENE-DB human TR gene sequences. Using the TCRdist pipeline, a later analysis assigned CDR3 sequences along with most-parsimonious VDJ recombination scenarios. A later analysis defined each TCR beta chain by its CDR3 amino acid sequence plus V-gene family, and excluded reads lacking a unique V-gene family. To address suspected cross-contamination and a sequencing artifact, a later analysis removed roughly 640 highly shared, low-generation-probability nucleotide sequences. In a later analysis, a clonal expansion index was calculated for each public chain from normalized within-repertoire ranks of inferred template counts. Generation probabilities in a later analysis came from a VDJ recombination model fitted to out-of-frame rearrangements, and those results were checked against IGoR. A later analysis scored TCR-TCR, TCR-HLA and TCR-CMV co-occurrence with hypergeometric tests, applying a repertoire-size bias correction to TCR pairs. To estimate false discovery rates, a later analysis permuted the HLA or CMV assignments 20 times. A later analysis grouped co-occurring TCRs with DBSCAN, adding TCRdist sequence similarity when clustering within HLA-allele-positive subsets. Repertoires with fewer than 30,000 or more than 120,000 public chains were left out of co-occurrence clustering, as were about 5 repertoires with anomalous nucleotide sharing. TCRdb mirrors the immuneACCESS table, restricted to in-frame sequences. Some clones are absent from its copies; in checked studies, under half trace to an unresolved V gene, and the reason for the others is unknown. V, J and clone size reflect that table, while D and trimming were determined from the DNA. The sample table shows fewer than 150,000 clones, and 80% are seen once. Roughly 2.2% of the sample goes to the ten largest clones.

Results the study describes overall, beyond this receptor: Because HLA typing was unavailable for some donors at each locus, only the typed subset was used in association tests. In vitro tests confirmed that a few of the cytomegalovirus-associated TCR beta chains recognize cytomegalovirus antigens. According to a later analysis, TCR association rates differed among HLA loci, with DRB1 alleles showing the most associated TCRs and HLA-C alleles showing the fewest. Roughly uniform sequencing depth across donors was assumed in presence/absence analyses, although this assumption may not hold. This cohort had only TCR beta chains sequenced, and the lack of alpha or paired-chain data limited which features could be detected. An earlier analysis of approximately 590 of the donors showed that most TCR beta V segments appeared in productive rearrangements either about 87% or about 30% of the time, which broadly matched IMGT annotations. An association between a missense DCLRE1C variant and V-gene and J-gene trimming of TCR beta chains was found in a later genetic analysis and replicated in an independent cohort. The sequencing pipeline was judged likely to have produced a cluster of highly shared sequence variants as a technical artifact. The earlier analysis of nearly 600 of the donors excluded over 15 rarely observed V segments, including chromosome 9 orphons, because counts were too low. Cytomegalovirus status was reported to be diagnosed by the classifier with high specificity and sensitivity in both the original and validation cohorts. When HLA alleles, especially DR and DQ, strongly co-occurred, TCR associations were difficult to assign to individual alleles. While some public TCRs were present in many individuals, most TCR sequences turned up only very rarely across donors. A later genetic analysis reported fewer N-insertions in productive TCRs among donors in an Asian-associated ancestry cluster than the approximately 670-donor mean. A later analysis found that most CMV-associated TCR beta chains appeared HLA-restricted, with HLA associations seemingly driven largely by CMV exposure. The authors suggested that the approach could potentially be generalized to other disease states and immunological phenotypes. Specific HLA alleles were associated with 15,000 to 20,000 TCR beta sequences at a false discovery rate of 0.05 in a later analysis. In a later analysis, HLA-associated TCR beta chains showed more clonal expansion and lower generation probabilities than non-associated chains that were equally common. CMV serostatus was the only immune exposure information available for the cohort. A further reported finding was that TCR beta sequences accurately predicted the HLA-A and HLA-B alleles for most subjects in the first cohort. Several of the top co-occurrence clusters appeared to be linked to parvovirus B19, influenza, CMV and Epstein-Barr virus, according to a later analysis. A total of about 150 TCR beta chains were listed by the study as associated with cytomegalovirus. Because the 87-base-pair reads could not distinguish some IMGT-functional V segments, including TRBV6-2 and TRBV6-3, those segments were excluded. Correlated functional status among segregating V segments might reflect linkage disequilibrium, but an unknown experimental factor could not be ruled out.

The receptor comes from a man aged 30 to 39 in good health and CMV-seronegative. The chain is encoded by TRBV18 joined to TRBJ2-7, and perhaps TRBD1 as D gene, on 5 matching bases. The sequencing input was PBMCs. In nucleotide form, the sequence is TGTGCCAGCTCACCTTCCTTTCAGGGCAACGAGCAGTACTTC. The encoded protein is CASSPSFQGNEQYF.